This record looks at one T cell receptor (beta chain) sequence and its context. Its antigen remains unknown. Stimulation used approximately 9.6 ug/mL lysate from CMV-infected fibroblasts. CD40L-negative CD69-negative CD45RO-high memory CD4+ T cells were sorted as populations depleted of antigen-responding cells. The CDR3 is 13 residues long. V shed 6 bases and J shed 5 bases, with 11 bases lying between them. The germline CDR1 and CDR2 sequences are LNHNV and YYDKDF (reference sequence). The entry originates in a study of persistence of HIV-infected CD4 T cells. The immunoSEQ assay was version 4, run in survey mode. Produced via immunoSEQ multiplex PCR; TCRdb's table is partial and in-frame only. The table shows 25,000 to 35,000 clones, with around 82% occurring only once.

Specimen: CD4+ T cells sorted from PBMCs after approximately 20-hour stimulation, collected from a patient who received antiretroviral therapy. This TCR was recovered from an adult man with HIV who was CMV-seropositive. This chain links TRBV15 with TRBJ2-1, with D tentatively TRBD2 (7 bases). The DNA for the CDR3 is TGTGCCACCAGAGGGGGGGCGAACAATGAGCAGTTCTTC. It encodes CATRGGANNEQFF.